These 32 T cell receptor beta chains came from one sample sequenced in a study of T cell responses to AZD1222 COVID-19 vaccine. TCRdb's table, derived via immunoSEQ multiplex PCR, lists solely in-frame clones and lacks some. The repertoire has 150,000 or so clones, approximately 85% of them found once; the top ten carry 3.5% to 5%. The sample in question was peripheral blood, obtained on day 0 of MenACWY control vaccination. Receptors were obtained from an adult in good health.

With respect to this clone: At the DNA level, this CDR3 is encoded by other sequences in the same sample as well. V usage is TRBV10-3 and J usage is TRBJ2-3; TRBD2 matches at 7 bases. From germline, CDR1 is ENHRY and CDR2 SYGVKD. Losses at the gene ends were 10 bases for V and 1 base for J; bases not matched to a gene: 5. The CDR3 extends over 13 amino acids. The CDR3 region is CATSGGGTDTQYF. For the CDR3, the DNA is TGTGCCACCTCGGGGGGTGGCACAGATACGCAGTATTTT.

The chain uses TRBV5-6 and TRBJ2-5, with unresolved D. Per germline, CDR1 SGHDT and CDR2 YYEEEE. Trimming removed 0 bases at V and 5 bases at J, with 14 bases between. The CDR3 loop spans 15 amino acids. The CDR3 DNA reads TGTGCCAGCAGCTTGGGGCTAGGAGATATGGAGACCCAGTACTTC. This gives the protein CASSLGLGDMETQYF.

This clone appeared a few times. The V call is TRBV18, the J call TRBJ1-5; D gene ambiguous. Trimming took 5 bases from V and 5 from J, leaving 7 bases between them. Germline values: CDR1 KGHSH, CDR2 LQKENI. The CDR3 is made up of 12 amino acids. The CDR3 nucleotides read TGTGCCAGCTCAGACTTCGATCAGCCCCAGCATTTT. Its protein is CASSDFDQPQHF.

This clone was counted a single time. V gene TRBV15 combines with J gene TRBJ2-7, with a tentative D call TRBD1 (6 bases). V was clipped by 5 bases and J by 7 bases, with 18 bases between them. CDR3 length: 14 amino acids. Germline V lookup: CDR1 LNHNV, CDR2 YYDKDF (reference sequence). CDR3 DNA: TGTGCCACCAGCTTTTCAACAGGGTTGGGGGAGCAGTACTTC. This codes for CATSFSTGLGEQYF.

V is TRBV2 and J is TRBJ2-1; TRBD1 aligns across 7 bases. This CDR3 is 14 amino acids long. Germline V lookup: CDR1 SNHLY, CDR2 FYNNEI. V shed 6 bases, J shed 0 bases, and the junction held 2 bases outside the gene matches. This chain's CDR3 is CASRGDSSYNEQFF. The CDR3 region has the DNA TGTGCCAGCAGAGGGGACAGCTCCTACAATGAGCAGTTCTTC.

In its sample, this clone was seen a few times. The chain links TRBV6-1 to TRBJ2-3, with 8 nucleotides matching TRBD1. Germline V gives CDR1 MNHNS, CDR2 SASEGT. Trimming at V came to 3 bases and at J to 1 base, leaving 6 bases not matched to a gene. CDR3 length: 16 amino acids. The CDR3 sequence is CASSDPPGQGTDTQYF. CDR3 coding DNA: TGTGCCAGCAGTGACCCCCCGGGACAGGGCACAGATACGCAGTATTTT.

This clone was counted a few times. The chain joins TRBV12-3 or TRBV12-4 to TRBJ2-2; no firm D call. This CDR3 region has 12 residues. Trimming shortened V by 3 bases and J by 5 bases, and 4 bases separated the two germline ends. Here the CDR3 reads CASSFGTGELFF. As DNA, the CDR3 is TGTGCCAGCAGTTTTGGAACCGGGGAGCTGTTTTTT.

The chain couples TRBV5-4 to TRBJ1-2; D not resolved. There are 12 residues in the CDR3. V lost 0 bases, J lost 6 bases, and 6 bases lay in between. Germline CDR1 and CDR2: SGHNT and YYREEE (reference sequence). The chain's CDR3 is CASSLGWDGYTF. The CDR3, as DNA: TGTGCCAGCAGCTTGGGGTGGGATGGCTACACCTTC.

In nucleotides, the CDR3 is TGTGCCAGCACTCCTAGCCTGGGGAGCCAGCCCCAGCATTTT. It encodes CASTPSLGSQPQHF. The V gene is TRBV6-5, the J gene TRBJ1-5, with D hard to call. CDR3 length: 14 residues. Germline V gene data show CDR1 as MNHEY and CDR2 as SVGAGI. V was shortened by 7 bases and J by 7 bases, with 17 bases between the two germline ends.

The J gene is TRBJ1-5, the V gene TRBV6-6, with a weak D call TRBD1 (5 bases). Germline CDR1 and CDR2: MNHNY and SVGAGI (reference sequence). The length of the CDR3 is 14 residues. V lost 0 bases, J lost 8 bases, and 11 bases lay in between. The CDR3 spells CASSYSEGKEPQHF. The CDR3 coding sequence is TGTGCCAGCAGTTACTCAGAGGGGAAGGAGCCCCAGCATTTT.

V usage is TRBV5-1 and J usage is TRBJ2-2; D is perhaps TRBD1 or TRBD2 (6 bases each). There are 17 residues in the CDR3. The V and J ends lost 0 bases and 9 bases respectively, with 21 bases between them. Germline CDR1 is SGHRS and CDR2 is YFSETQ. CDR3 bases: TGCGCCAGCAGCTTGGATCGGGGGCCGCCCTCCTTCCGGGAGCTGTTTTTT. This gives the protein CASSLDRGPPSFRELFF.

Only one count was recorded for this clone. V gene TRBV6-5 combines with J gene TRBJ1-1; D call uncertain. Trimming took off 2 bases at V and 1 base at J, with 5 bases between the two ends. This CDR3 has 13 amino acids. Germline V gene sequence: CDR1 MNHEY, CDR2 SVGAGI. DNA of the CDR3: TGTGCCAGCAGTTACGGCGGGAACACTGAAGCTTTCTTT. It is translated as CASSYGGNTEAFF.

This clone has a single count. This chain uses TRBV5-8 with TRBJ2-1, with no clear D. Trimming stripped 0 bases from V and 4 bases from J, with 11 bases between. The germline CDR1 and CDR2 sequences are SGHTS and YDEGEE. The CDR3 sequence is 15 residues long. The CDR3 coding sequence is TGTGCCAGCAGCTTGGTGCGGAGTCTATACAATGAGCAGTTCTTC. It yields the protein CASSLVRSLYNEQFF.

There are a few counts of this clone. This chain uses TRBV9 with TRBJ1-1, with 8 bases aligning to TRBD1. Germline CDR1 and CDR2: SGDLS and YYNGEE. The CDR3 contains 17 residues. Unmatched junction bases numbered 12, after V lost 0 bases and J lost 5 bases. The CDR3 DNA reads TGTGCCAGCAGCGTAGGGAAACGAACAGGGGGATTAACTGAAGCTTTCTTT. It translates to CASSVGKRTGGLTEAFF.

The V and J genes are TRBV19 and TRBJ1-5; 8 bases align to TRBD1. Germline CDR1 LNHDA, CDR2 SQIVND (reference sequence). The V and J ends lost 5 bases and 7 bases, in that order; junction bases with no gene match: 10. CDR3 length equals 15 residues. CDR3 loop: CASSSGGAVRQPQHF. The CDR3 coding sequence is TGTGCCAGTAGTTCAGGGGGCGCGGTACGACAGCCCCAGCATTTT.

The V and J genes are TRBV9 and TRBJ1-2, with D unresolved. This CDR3 is built from 13 residues. The germline V gene encodes CDR1 SGDLS and CDR2 YYNGEE. Deletions cut 1 base from V and 2 bases from J, with 6 bases between. CDR3: CASSVRLNYGYTF. DNA of the CDR3: TGTGCCAGCAGCGTAAGGTTGAACTATGGCTACACCTTC.

CDR3 amino acids: CASSLLSGLLNYGYTF. In DNA, the CDR3 is TGTGCCAGCAGTTTATTATCGGGACTCCTTAACTATGGCTACACCTTC. V and J are TRBV27 and TRBJ1-2; D is perhaps TRBD1 (5 bases). V lost 1 base to trimming and J lost 1 base, with 13 bases between them. Looked up from germline, CDR1 is MNHEY and CDR2 is SMNVEV (reference sequence). This CDR3 contains 16 residues.

The rearrangement links TRBV10-3 to TRBJ1-1, with TRBD1 as a possible D gene (6 bases). CDR3 size: 14 residues. Germline V CDR1 and CDR2: ENHRY, SYGVKD. Trimming stripped 0 bases from V and 10 bases from J, with 15 bases between. The CDR3: CAISESAGARGAFF. The DNA for the CDR3 is TGTGCCATCAGTGAGTCGGCAGGGGCGAGAGGAGCTTTCTTT.

The CDR3 spells CASSLWEGIRASGGADTQYF. In DNA, the CDR3 is TGTGCCAGCAGCTTATGGGAGGGTATCCGGGCTAGCGGGGGGGCAGATACGCAGTATTTT. This chain links TRBV7-8 with TRBJ2-3; TRBD2 aligns across 12 bases. The germline V gene encodes CDR1 SGHVS and CDR2 FQNEAQ. V shed 2 bases, J shed 4 bases, and the junction held 16 bases outside the gene matches. The CDR3 is 20 amino acids.

The J gene is TRBJ2-5, the V gene TRBV19; tentatively, D is TRBD2 (5 bases). V gave up 3 bases and J gave up 5 bases, with 10 bases separating them. Germline CDR1 reads LNHDA; CDR2 reads SQIVND (reference sequence). The CDR3 sequence is 13 residues long. The CDR3 sequence is CASSMSRGETQYF. The CDR3 DNA follows: TGTGCCAGTAGTATGAGTCGAGGGGAGACCCAGTACTTC. The whole variable domain, remainder taken from reference TRBV19 and TRBJ2-5, is DGGITQSPKYLFRKEGQNVTLSCEQNLNHDAMYWYRQDPGQGLRLIYYSQIVNDFQKGDIAEGYSVSREKKESFPLTVTSAQKNPTAFYLCASSMSRGETQYFGPGTRLLVL.

The chain carries TRBV6-1 and TRBJ1-1; D is unresolved. Germline lookup yields CDR1 MNHNS and CDR2 SASEGT. The ends were cut back, 1 base at V and 2 bases at J, with 8 bases in the middle. This CDR3 contains 14 residues. The CDR3 nucleotides read TGTGCCAGCAGTGAAGTTGGGGTTAACACTGAAGCTTTCTTT. Its protein is CASSEVGVNTEAFF.

Details on this clone: Within the sample, other DNA sequences also encode this same CDR3. The CDR3 region has the DNA TGTGCCAGCAGCTTGAGGACGGATAACTATGGCTACACCTTC. It specifies CASSLRTDNYGYTF. The chain carries TRBV5-4 and TRBJ1-2; D is unresolved. The CDR3 is made up of 14 amino acids. Germline V CDR1 and CDR2: SGHNT, YYREEE (reference sequence). V dropped 1 base and J dropped 1 base, with 8 bases sitting between them.

This chain connects TRBV7-2 to TRBJ2-2; tentative D call: TRBD2 (5 bases). V was shortened by 3 bases and J by 1 base, with 9 bases between the two germline ends. CDR3 length equals 15 residues. In germline, CDR1 is SGHTA, CDR2 FQGNSA. The CDR3 protein is CASSFTSRNTGELFF. The DNA for the CDR3 is TGTGCCAGCAGCTTTACTAGTCGGAACACCGGGGAGCTGTTTTTT.

V is TRBV7-3 and J is TRBJ2-2, with D maybe TRBD2 (5 bases). V shed 0 bases and J shed 3 bases, with 5 bases lying between them. The germline CDR1 and CDR2 sequences are SGHTA and FQGTGA. The CDR3 extends over 14 amino acids. The CDR3 sequence is CASSLTGDTGELFF. The CDR3 nucleotides are TGTGCCAGCAGCTTAACGGGAGACACCGGGGAGCTGTTTTTT.

The chain joins TRBV5-1 to TRBJ2-3, with D unresolved. The CDR3 covers 14 residues. CDR1 is SGHRS and CDR2 is YFSETQ in the germline V gene. Trimming pared 0 bases from V and 2 bases from J, leaving 7 bases between. The DNA for the CDR3 is TGCGCCAGCAGCTTGGACAGCCTCACAGATACGCAGTATTTT. Its translation: CASSLDSLTDTQYF.

The sample holds a few counts of this clone. This chain uses TRBV7-8 with TRBJ1-2; D remains ambiguous. Germline V CDR1 and CDR2: SGHVS, FQNEAQ. The ends were cut back, 0 bases at V and 4 bases at J, with 12 bases in the middle. The CDR3 has 15 residues. This chain's CDR3 is CASSLARSDFYGYTF. The CDR3 region has the DNA TGTGCCAGCAGCTTAGCGAGGTCCGATTTCTATGGCTACACCTTC.

This rearrangement joins TRBV11-2 to TRBJ2-5; D is ambiguous. The CDR3 loop spans 14 amino acids. Deletions cut 5 bases from V and 2 bases from J, with 12 bases between. The germline V gene encodes CDR1 SGHAT and CDR2 FQNNGV. The CDR3 spells CASSEATVQETQYF. The CDR3 DNA follows: TGTGCCAGCAGCGAAGCTACCGTTCAAGAGACCCAGTACTTC.

The CDR3: CASSQRSPGGYTF. In DNA, the CDR3 is TGTGCCAGCAGCCAACGGTCCCCGGGTGGCTACACCTTC. The chain is built from TRBV3-1 (or the pseudogene TRBV3-2) and TRBJ1-2; no definite D call. Germline V gene data show CDR1 as LGHDT and CDR2 as YNNKEL (reference sequence). The CDR3 consists of 13 residues. V was clipped by 2 bases and J by 7 bases, with 11 bases between them.

V gene TRBV5-8 combines with J gene TRBJ2-3; 10 bases are shared with TRBD2. Germline assignment: CDR1 SGHTS and CDR2 YDEGEE. With 0 bases clipped from V and 4 bases from J, the junction kept 8 bases outside the gene matches. This CDR3 has 17 amino acids. The CDR3 loop is CASSLALTSGVSDTQYF. Written as DNA, the CDR3 is TGTGCCAGCAGCTTGGCCCTCACTAGCGGGGTTTCAGATACGCAGTATTTT.

J is TRBJ1-1 and V is TRBV29-1; tentative D call: TRBD1 (5 bases). Germline V CDR1 and CDR2: SQVTM, ANQGSEA. The CDR3 contains 12 residues. The V gene lost 1 base and the J gene lost 3 bases, with 6 bases spanning the gap. This CDR3 reads CSVEGDHTEAFF. The CDR3 DNA reads TGCAGCGTTGAAGGGGACCACACTGAAGCTTTCTTT.

The rearrangement links TRBV18 to TRBJ1-2; 7 nucleotides line up with TRBD1. The J segment lost 0 bases and the V segment lost 4 bases, leaving 11 bases of the junction unmatched. CDR3 length equals 17 residues. Per the germline V gene, CDR1 is KGHSH and CDR2 is LQKENI. The CDR3 is CASSRGGQRRANYGYTF. CDR3 DNA: TGTGCCAGCTCACGAGGGGGACAGAGACGAGCTAACTATGGCTACACCTTC.

The chain carries TRBV19 and TRBJ1-4; TRBD1 matches at 7 bases. From germline, CDR1 is LNHDA and CDR2 SQIVND (reference sequence). V lost 3 bases and J lost 7; bases outside the gene matches: 11. The CDR3 runs to 16 residues. The CDR3 DNA follows: TGTGCCAGTAGTATCCCACAGGGGCCCCTTGGTGAAAAACTGTTTTTT. Amino acids: CASSIPQGPLGEKLFF.